This TCR beta chain was captured in a study of blood T cell repertoires in COVID-19. In the study's own analysis: Amplification of reference gene primers was used by the study to estimate nucleated cell counts. Clones were read by immunoSEQ multiplex PCR, and TCRdb kept only the in-frame ones, dropping some. That table supplies the V and J calls and clone size; D and trimming were determined from the DNA. The sample has more than 250,000 clones, 70% to 90% seen once; the top ten hold 1.5% to 2%. The Seattle patients joined while their infection was active and were tracked longitudinally afterward. CDR1 and CDR2 from the germline V gene are LNHDA and SQIVND (reference sequence). V was shortened by 1 base and J by 4 bases, with 6 bases between the two germline ends. The CDR3 totals 13 residues.

The chain employs TRBV19 and TRBJ2-3, with D tentatively TRBD2 (6 bases). The specimen sequenced was peripheral blood. This sequence was found in a woman aged 25 to 39 with COVID-19, enrolled during active disease. CDR3 in DNA: TGTGCCAGTAGTATAGCTAGCGCAGATACGCAGTATTTT. This encodes CASSIASADTQYF.